The clone carrying this TCR beta chain was seen many times. Its antigen is unknown. This sample was included in a study of T cell repertoires in cytomegalovirus infection. From the reads, TCRdb called clonotypes with MiXCR, one entry per CDR3 protein. The repertoire consists of approximately 76,000 distinct CDR3 sequences, with more than 3.5% occurring once and the leading ten covering around 4.9%. General study points: Predominance within the ex vivo response was attributable to HLA-C-restricted CMV-specific TCR beta clonotypes.

The sample was PBMCs. The sequence came from a human donor in good health (CMV status not recorded). Some clones in this sample may be carry-over from other donors' samples.

The CDR3 loop reads CASSKDRSCTF. In DNA, the CDR3 is TGTGCCAGCAGTAAGGACAGGTCCTGCACCTTC. J is TRBJ1-2 and V is TRBV6-2 or TRBV6-3; 7 positions match TRBD1. J lost 13 bases, V lost 5 bases, and 7 bases had no gene match. The CDR3 covers 11 residues. The germline gives CDR1 MNHEY, CDR2 SVGEGT.